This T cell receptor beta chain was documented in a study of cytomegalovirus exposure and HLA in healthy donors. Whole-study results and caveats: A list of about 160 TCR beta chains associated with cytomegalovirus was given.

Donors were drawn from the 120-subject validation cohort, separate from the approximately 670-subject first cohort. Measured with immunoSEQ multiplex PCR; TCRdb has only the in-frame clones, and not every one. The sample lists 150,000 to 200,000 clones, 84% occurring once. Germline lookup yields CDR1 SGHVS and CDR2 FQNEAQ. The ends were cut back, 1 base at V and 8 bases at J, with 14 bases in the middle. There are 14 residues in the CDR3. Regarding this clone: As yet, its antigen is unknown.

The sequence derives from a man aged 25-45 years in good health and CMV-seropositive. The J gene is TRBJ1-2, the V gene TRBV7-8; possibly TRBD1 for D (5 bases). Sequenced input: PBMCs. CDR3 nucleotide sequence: TGTGCCAGCAGCTTAGAGGCAGGGCCTTTGGGCTACACCTTC. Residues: CASSLEAGPLGYTF.